This entry lists 23 T cell receptor beta chains sequenced from one sample in a study of a mutant IDH1 vaccine in newly diagnosed glioma. No antigen has been assigned to these receptors. The assay was immunoSEQ multiplex PCR, and TCRdb's table has in-frame clones only and misses some. The sample has about 36,000 clones; 75% are singletons. Time point described: week 47, end of study. Each dose of the vaccine consisted of 300 ug of mutant IDH1 20-mer peptide, with topical imiquimod. The material sequenced was PBMCs, taken from a glioma patient whose treatment included an IDH1 peptide vaccine. Every receptor here comes from a man in his forties or fifties with glioma.

This chain links TRBV6-1 with TRBJ1-1; D gene uncertain. The CDR3 consists of 18 residues. Trimming stripped 2 bases from V and 0 bases from J, with 19 bases between. Germline assignment: CDR1 MNHNS and CDR2 SASEGT. The CDR3 is CASSEKGIPFPMNTEAFF. The CDR3 DNA sequence: TGTGCCAGCAGTGAAAAGGGAATCCCATTCCCTATGAACACTGAAGCTTTCTTT.

CDR3: CASSRDGHSGNTIYF. CDR3 DNA sequence: TGTGCCAGCAGCCGGGACGGGCACTCTGGAAACACCATATATTTT. This chain connects TRBV2 to TRBJ1-3; D perhaps matches TRBD1 (5 bases). The CDR3 consists of 15 residues. Germline V gene data show CDR1 as SNHLY and CDR2 as FYNNEI. Trimming cost V 6 bases and J 0 bases, with 12 bases left between them.

This clone was seen a handful of times. This chain connects TRBV7-9 to TRBJ1-4; D uncertain. Trimming pared 5 bases from V and 7 bases from J, leaving 11 bases between. The germline gives CDR1 SEHNR, CDR2 FQNEAQ (reference sequence). The CDR3 sequence is 13 residues long. The CDR3, as DNA: TGTGCCAGCAGCCGCGACGGACGTGAAAAACTGTTTTTT. This codes for CASSRDGREKLFF.

The rearrangement uses TRBV25-1 and TRBJ2-2, with TRBD1 identical over 8 bases. Trimming cost V 4 bases and J 7 bases; bases outside gene matches: 11. CDR3 length: 16 residues. Germline CDR1 and CDR2: MGHDK and SYGVNS. The CDR3 region is CASSANSGGYGGELFF. CDR3 bases: TGTGCCAGCAGTGCCAATTCAGGGGGCTATGGCGGGGAGCTGTTTTTT.

This chain uses TRBV13 with TRBJ2-2; 7 bases map to TRBD1. V lost 5 bases to trimming and J lost 2 bases; unmatched junction nucleotides: 8. Germline values: CDR1 PRHDT, CDR2 FYEKMQ (reference sequence). The CDR3 runs 16 residues. The DNA for the CDR3 is TGTGCCAGCAGCATTAAGAGGACAGGAAACACCGGGGAGCTGTTTTTT. This translates into CASSIKRTGNTGELFF.

The genes are TRBV7-8 and TRBJ1-3, with D possibly matching TRBD1 (6 bases). This CDR3 spans 16 amino acids. V shed 5 bases and J shed 0 bases, with 14 bases lying between them. Germline CDR1 SGHVS, CDR2 FQNEAQ. The CDR3 region has the DNA TGTGCCAGCAGCGTACTAAACAGGGACTCTGGAAACACCATATATTTT. This translates into CASSVLNRDSGNTIYF.

The J gene is TRBJ2-7, the V gene TRBV14; a possible D gene is TRBD2 (6 bases). The V gene lost 4 bases and the J gene lost 0 bases, with 22 bases spanning the gap. The CDR3 sequence is 18 residues long. Germline V lookup: CDR1 SGHDN, CDR2 FVKESK. The CDR3 here is CASSPPRRERGHSYEQYF. The CDR3, as DNA: TGTGCCAGCAGCCCCCCGAGGAGGGAACGAGGCCACTCCTACGAGCAGTACTTC.

This chain joins TRBV7-8 and TRBJ1-4, with D perhaps matching TRBD1 (5 bases). V gave up 0 bases and J gave up 5 bases, with 10 bases separating them. There are 15 residues in the CDR3. CDR1 and CDR2 from the germline V gene are SGHVS and FQNEAQ. As DNA, the CDR3 is TGTGCCAGCAGCTTAGCGGGGCCAGTCAATGAAAAACTGTTTTTT. Protein sequence: CASSLAGPVNEKLFF.

The chain couples TRBV27 to TRBJ1-5; D is unresolved. The CDR3 runs 13 residues. The V gene lost 6 bases and the J gene lost 4 bases, with 10 bases spanning the gap. Germline CDR1 MNHEY, CDR2 SMNVEV (reference sequence). Here the CDR3 reads CASRLDTNQPQHF. The CDR3 region has the DNA TGTGCCAGCAGGTTAGACACAAATCAGCCCCAGCATTTT.

V usage is TRBV15 and J usage is TRBJ2-3, with TRBD2 matching over 7 bases. V shed 4 bases, J shed 2 bases, and the junction held 9 bases outside the gene matches. CDR1 is LNHNV, CDR2 YYDKDF, per germline (reference sequence). The CDR3 sequence is 16 residues long. CDR3 sequence (DNA): TGTGCCACCAGCACACCCCTAGCGGACAACACAGATACGCAGTATTTT. Translation gives CATSTPLADNTDTQYF.

V and J are TRBV14 and TRBJ2-1; D tentatively reads TRBD1 or TRBD2 (5 bases each). Per germline, CDR1 SGHDN and CDR2 FVKESK. V lost 5 bases and J 4 bases, leaving 24 bases between the germline ends. CDR3 length equals 18 residues. The CDR3 region has the DNA TGTGCCAGCAGCTCAATCTTTCGGGACCCGGGCCTATACAATGAGCAGTTCTTC. Translating gives CASSSIFRDPGLYNEQFF.

The gene calls are TRBV6-1 and TRBJ1-5; D gene unclear. Germline values: CDR1 MNHNS, CDR2 SASEGT. V lost 2 bases, J lost 4 bases, and 15 bases lay in between. The CDR3 runs 16 residues. The CDR3, as DNA: TGTGCCAGCAGTGAATCGGTAGCACAGCCAAATCAGCCCCAGCATTTT. This encodes CASSESVAQPNQPQHF.

J is TRBJ1-2 and V is TRBV7-2; 7 bases align to TRBD1. Germline assignment: CDR1 SGHTA and CDR2 FQGNSA. With V trimmed by 4 bases and J by 8 bases, 7 bases remained unmatched. The CDR3 length is 13 residues. The CDR3 reads CASSSPTGQGYTF. In nucleotides, the CDR3 is TGTGCCAGCAGCTCACCGACAGGGCAAGGCTACACCTTC.

The chain employs TRBV18 and TRBJ2-1; 7 bases match TRBD1. The CDR3 sequence is 16 residues long. Germline trimming cut 4 bases from V and 4 bases from J; bases unmatched to any gene: 10. Per germline, CDR1 KGHSH and CDR2 LQKENI. CDR3 nucleotide sequence: TGTGCCAGCTCACTAACCACCGGGACAGCGTACAATGAGCAGTTCTTC. This sequence encodes CASSLTTGTAYNEQFF.

This chain joins TRBV25-1 and TRBJ2-1; TRBD2 agrees at 8 bases. Germline V gene data show CDR1 as MGHDK and CDR2 as SYGVNS. Losses at the gene ends were 1 base for V and 1 base for J; bases not matched to a gene: 3. The CDR3 spans 16 residues. The CDR3 region is CASSELVAGSYNEQFF. CDR3 sequence (DNA): TGTGCCAGCAGTGAATTAGTAGCGGGATCCTACAATGAGCAGTTCTTC. Using reference TRBV25-1 and TRBJ2-1 for the parts outside the CDR3, the full variable domain is EADIYQTPRYLVIGTGKKITLECSQTMGHDKMYWYQQDPGMELHLIHYSYGVNSTEKGDLSSESTVSRIRTEHFPLTLESARPSHTSQYLCASSELVAGSYNEQFFGPGTRLTVL.

This clone turned up a few times. The chain has TRBV6-5 and TRBJ1-1; TRBD1 is a possible D gene (6 bases). The CDR3 extends over 15 amino acids. V was clipped by 6 bases and J by 3 bases, with 17 bases between them. CDR1 is MNHEY, CDR2 SVGAGI, per germline. The CDR3 DNA reads TGTGCCAGCAGCTCCAGCTGGACAGCCGACACTGAAGCTTTCTTT. Translated, it gives CASSSSWTADTEAFF.

The chain carries TRBV7-6 and TRBJ1-6; D is unresolved. This CDR3 region has 15 residues. The germline V gene has CDR1 SGHVS and CDR2 FNYEAQ. The V end lost 2 bases, the J end lost 5 bases, and 10 bases lay between the germline ends. The CDR3 bases are TGTGCCAGCAGCTTACGAGGGAATCATAATTCACCCCTCCACTTT. It is translated as CASSLRGNHNSPLHF.

The CDR3 region has the DNA TGTGCCAGCAGAGAGGGATCCTACGAGCAGTACGTC. It codes for CASREGSYEQYV. This chain uses TRBV21-1 with TRBJ2-7; the D segment call TRBD2 is taken from the table without a DNA check. TRBV21-1 is a known pseudogene. The CDR3 has 12 residues.

V is TRBV5-1 and J is TRBJ1-1, with D tentatively TRBD1 (6 bases). V shed 2 bases and J shed 5 bases, with 16 bases lying between them. The CDR3 is made up of 15 amino acids. Germline V lookup: CDR1 SGHRS, CDR2 YFSETQ. DNA for the CDR3: TGCGCCAGCAGCTTAAAACAGGGACGGGAGACTGAAGCTTTCTTT. Translated, it gives CASSLKQGRETEAFF.

This clone was recorded only once. The chain employs TRBV7-9 and TRBJ1-1; TRBD1 might be the D (6 bases). The CDR3 is made up of 14 amino acids. Per germline, CDR1 SEHNR and CDR2 FQNEAQ (reference sequence). Trimming left V 5 bases short and J 1 base short, with 11 bases between. CDR3 in DNA: TGTGCCAGCAGCCACCGGACAGCGAACACTGAAGCTTTCTTT. Translation: CASSHRTANTEAFF.

This clone came up once. The chain employs TRBV10-3 and TRBJ1-3; no firm D call. CDR1 and CDR2 from the germline V gene are ENHRY and SYGVKD. The CDR3 sequence is 14 residues long. With 2 bases removed from V and 4 bases from J, the gap between germline ends came to 9 bases. CDR3 residues: CAISEVLAGNTIYF. CDR3 DNA: TGTGCCATCAGTGAGGTGCTGGCGGGAAACACCATATATTTT.

The V call is TRBV6-5, the J call TRBJ1-2; tentatively, D is TRBD1 (5 bases). The V end lost 9 bases, the J end lost 10 bases, and 21 bases lay between the germline ends. The V gene's germline CDR1 is MNHEY and CDR2 SVGAGI. The CDR3 covers 13 residues. CDR3: CASSEGPYSYYTF. CDR3 nucleotide sequence: TGTGCCAGTTCCGAGGGACCCTACTCGTACTACACCTTC.

The chain has TRBV7-2 and TRBJ2-1, with 7 nucleotides matching TRBD2. CDR1 is SGHTA and CDR2 is FQGNSA in the germline V gene. This CDR3 region has 15 residues. V trimming: 0 bases; J trimming: 7 bases; junction bases outside the gene matches: 6. As DNA, the CDR3 is TGTGCCAGCAGCTTAGCTCTAGCGGCATCTAATGAGCAGTTCTTC. Protein sequence: CASSLALAASNEQFF.